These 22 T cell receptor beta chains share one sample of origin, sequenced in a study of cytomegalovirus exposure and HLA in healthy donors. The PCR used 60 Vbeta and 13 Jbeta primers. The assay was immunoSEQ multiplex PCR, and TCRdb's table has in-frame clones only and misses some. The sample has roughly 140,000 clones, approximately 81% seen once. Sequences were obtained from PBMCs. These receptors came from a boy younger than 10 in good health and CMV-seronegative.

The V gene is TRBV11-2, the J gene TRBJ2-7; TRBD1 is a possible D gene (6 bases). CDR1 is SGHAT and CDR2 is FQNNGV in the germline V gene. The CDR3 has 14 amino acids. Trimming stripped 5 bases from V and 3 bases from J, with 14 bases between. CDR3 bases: TGTGCCAGCAGCCCGCTAGGGGGTTACTACGAGCAGTACTTC. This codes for CASSPLGGYYEQYF.

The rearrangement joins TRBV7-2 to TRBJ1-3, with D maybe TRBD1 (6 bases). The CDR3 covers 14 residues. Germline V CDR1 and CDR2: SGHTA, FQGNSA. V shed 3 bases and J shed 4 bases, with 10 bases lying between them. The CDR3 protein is CASSFTGSGNTIYF. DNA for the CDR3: TGTGCCAGCAGCTTTACAGGGTCCGGAAACACCATATATTTT.

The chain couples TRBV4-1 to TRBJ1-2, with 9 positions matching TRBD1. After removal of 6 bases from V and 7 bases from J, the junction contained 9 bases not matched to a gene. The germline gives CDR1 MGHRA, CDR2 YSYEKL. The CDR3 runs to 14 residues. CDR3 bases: TGCGCCAGCAGGGGACAGGGAGTGGTAGGTGGCTACACCTTC. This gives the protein CASRGQGVVGGYTF.

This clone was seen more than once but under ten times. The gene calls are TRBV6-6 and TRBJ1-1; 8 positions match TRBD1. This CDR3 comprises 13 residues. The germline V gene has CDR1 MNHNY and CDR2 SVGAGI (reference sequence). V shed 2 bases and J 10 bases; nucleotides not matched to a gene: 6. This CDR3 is CASSYGQGFSAFF. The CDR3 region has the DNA TGTGCCAGCAGTTACGGACAGGGTTTCTCAGCTTTCTTT.

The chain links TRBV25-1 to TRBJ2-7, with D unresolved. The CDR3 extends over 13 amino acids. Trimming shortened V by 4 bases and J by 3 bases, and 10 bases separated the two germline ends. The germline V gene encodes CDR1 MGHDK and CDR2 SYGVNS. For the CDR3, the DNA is TGTGCCAGCAGTGTTGACGGCGGCTACGAGCAGTACTTC. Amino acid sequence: CASSVDGGYEQYF.

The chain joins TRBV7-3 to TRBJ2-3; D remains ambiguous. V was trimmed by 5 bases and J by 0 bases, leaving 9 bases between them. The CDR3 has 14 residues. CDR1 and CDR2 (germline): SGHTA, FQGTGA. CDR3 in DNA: TGTGCCAGCAGCCCCCTTCGGAGCACAGATACGCAGTATTTT. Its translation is CASSPLRSTDTQYF.

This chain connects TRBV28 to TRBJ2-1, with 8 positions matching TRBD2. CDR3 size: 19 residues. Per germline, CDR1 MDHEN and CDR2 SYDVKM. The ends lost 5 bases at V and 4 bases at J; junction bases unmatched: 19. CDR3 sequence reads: CASSPSSRFGTSQYNEQFF. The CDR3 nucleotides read TGTGCCAGCAGTCCTTCGTCCCGATTCGGGACTAGTCAATACAATGAGCAGTTCTTC.

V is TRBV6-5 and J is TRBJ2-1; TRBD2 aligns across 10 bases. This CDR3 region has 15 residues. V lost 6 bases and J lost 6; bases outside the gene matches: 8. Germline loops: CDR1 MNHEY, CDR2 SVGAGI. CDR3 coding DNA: TGTGCCAGCAGCCCTAGCGGGAGTCCCTGCAATGAGCAGTTCTTC. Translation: CASSPSGSPCNEQFF.

The CDR3 DNA sequence: TGTGCCAGCAGTACGACGGACAGGCCCAATCAGCCCCAGCATTTT. Protein product: CASSTTDRPNQPQHF. The chain has TRBV28 and TRBJ1-5; 7 bases are shared with TRBD1. CDR1 and CDR2 from the germline V gene are MDHEN and SYDVKM. With V trimmed by 5 bases and J by 3 bases, 7 bases remained unmatched. The CDR3 contains 15 residues.

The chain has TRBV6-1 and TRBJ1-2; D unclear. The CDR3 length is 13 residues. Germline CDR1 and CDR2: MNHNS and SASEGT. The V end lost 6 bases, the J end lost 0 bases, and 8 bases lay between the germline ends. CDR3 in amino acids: CASSLGTNYGYTF. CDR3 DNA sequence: TGTGCCAGCAGCCTAGGCACTAACTATGGCTACACCTTC.

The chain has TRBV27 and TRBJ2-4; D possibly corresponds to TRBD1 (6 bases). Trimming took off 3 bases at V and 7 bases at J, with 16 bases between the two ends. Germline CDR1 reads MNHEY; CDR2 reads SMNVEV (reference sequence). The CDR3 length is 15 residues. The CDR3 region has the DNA TGTGCCAGCAGTTTGAGCAGGGGTCCCTTTAACATTCAGTACTTC. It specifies CASSLSRGPFNIQYF.

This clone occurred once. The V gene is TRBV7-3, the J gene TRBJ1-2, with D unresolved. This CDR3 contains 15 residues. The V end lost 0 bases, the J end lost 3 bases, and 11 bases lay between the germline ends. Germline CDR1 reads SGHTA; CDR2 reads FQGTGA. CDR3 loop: CASSLTAGVDYGYTF. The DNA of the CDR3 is TGTGCCAGCAGCTTAACGGCCGGGGTCGACTATGGCTACACCTTC.

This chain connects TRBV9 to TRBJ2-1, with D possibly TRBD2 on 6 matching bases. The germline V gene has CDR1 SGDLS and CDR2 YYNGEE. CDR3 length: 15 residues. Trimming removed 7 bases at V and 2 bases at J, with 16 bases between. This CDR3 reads CASGGASVAYNEQFF. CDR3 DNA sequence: TGTGCCAGCGGCGGGGCTAGCGTTGCCTACAATGAGCAGTTCTTC.

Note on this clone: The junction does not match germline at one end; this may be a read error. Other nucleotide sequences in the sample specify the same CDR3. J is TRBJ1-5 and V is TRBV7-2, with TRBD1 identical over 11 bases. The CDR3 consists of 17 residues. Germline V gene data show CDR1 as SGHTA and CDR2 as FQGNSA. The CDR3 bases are TGTGCCAGCAGCTTAGGGACAGGGGGCGGAAGCAATCAGCCCCAGCACTTT. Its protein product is CASSLGTGGGSNQPQHF.

The CDR3 DNA reads as TGTGCCAGCAGTTTATCCGCAGCGAGCTCCTATAATTCACCCCTCCACTTT. This codes for CASSLSAASSYNSPLHF. This sequence joins TRBV28 and TRBJ1-6; D unclear. The germline gives CDR1 MDHEN, CDR2 SYDVKM. Trimming pared 1 base from V and 0 bases from J, leaving 10 bases between. This CDR3 has 17 residues.

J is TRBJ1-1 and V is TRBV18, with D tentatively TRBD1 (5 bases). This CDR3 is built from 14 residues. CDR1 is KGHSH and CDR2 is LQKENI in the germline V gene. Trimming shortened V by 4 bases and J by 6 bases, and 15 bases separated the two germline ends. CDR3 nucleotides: TGTGCCAGCTCACGAAAGGGGCTTGAGGCTGAAGCTTTCTTT. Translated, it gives CASSRKGLEAEAFF.

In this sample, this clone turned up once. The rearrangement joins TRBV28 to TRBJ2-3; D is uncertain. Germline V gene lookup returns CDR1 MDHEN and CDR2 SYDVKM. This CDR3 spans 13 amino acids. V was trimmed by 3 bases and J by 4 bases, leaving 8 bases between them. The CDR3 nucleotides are TGTGCCAGCAGTTTCTTCTCCCCAGATACGCAGTATTTT. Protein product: CASSFFSPDTQYF.

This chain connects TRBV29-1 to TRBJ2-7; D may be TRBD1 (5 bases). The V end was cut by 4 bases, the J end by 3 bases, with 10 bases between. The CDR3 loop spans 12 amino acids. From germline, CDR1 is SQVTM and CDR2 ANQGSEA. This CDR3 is CSVVNRIYEQYF. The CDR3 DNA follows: TGCAGCGTTGTAAACAGGATCTACGAGCAGTACTTC.

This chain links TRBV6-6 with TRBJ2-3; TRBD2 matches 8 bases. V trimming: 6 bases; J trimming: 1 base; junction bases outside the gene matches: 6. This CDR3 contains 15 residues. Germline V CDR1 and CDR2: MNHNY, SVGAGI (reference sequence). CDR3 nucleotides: TGTGCCAGCAGGCCATCACTAGCGGGCACAGATACGCAGTATTTT. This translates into CASRPSLAGTDTQYF.

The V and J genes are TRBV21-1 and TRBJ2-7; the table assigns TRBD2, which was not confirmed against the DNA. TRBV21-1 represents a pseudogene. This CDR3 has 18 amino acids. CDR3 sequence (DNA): TGTGCCAGCCGCCTGACTAGCGGGAGGGATCAGGAGACCTACGAGCAGTACTTC. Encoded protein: CASRLTSGRDQETYEQYF.

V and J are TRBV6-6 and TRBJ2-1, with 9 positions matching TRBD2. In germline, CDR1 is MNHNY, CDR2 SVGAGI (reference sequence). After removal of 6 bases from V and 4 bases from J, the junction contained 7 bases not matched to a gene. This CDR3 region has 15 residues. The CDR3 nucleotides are TGTGCCAGCAGGGGGGGTAGCGGGAGATACAATGAGCAGTTCTTC. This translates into CASRGGSGRYNEQFF.

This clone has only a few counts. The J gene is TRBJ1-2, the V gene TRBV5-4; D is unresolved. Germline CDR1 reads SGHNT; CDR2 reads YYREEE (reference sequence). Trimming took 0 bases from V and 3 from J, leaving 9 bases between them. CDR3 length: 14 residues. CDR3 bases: TGTGCCAGCAGCTTGGAAGTATTAGACTATGGCTACACCTTC. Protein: CASSLEVLDYGYTF.